The present T cell receptor beta chain was sequenced within a study of control samples from healthy donors and cancer patients. Measured with immunoSEQ multiplex PCR; TCRdb has only the in-frame clones, and not every one. Listed are about 210,000 clones; 2.2% falls within the top ten. The CDR3 runs 14 residues. The germline V gene encodes CDR1 MDHEN and CDR2 SYDVKM. V was pared by 3 bases and J by 7 bases, with 12 bases between. The source is a woman in her twenties or thirties in good health. The chain links TRBV28 to TRBJ1-4, with D possibly being TRBD1 (6 bases). The sample comprised blood. For the CDR3, the DNA is TGTGCCAGCAGTTTTTGGGGGGCGGGTGAAAAACTGTTTTTT. This sequence encodes CASSFWGAGEKLFF.